This TCR beta chain was observed in a study of cytomegalovirus exposure and HLA in healthy donors. Study-wide results and limits: An observed cluster of highly shared sequence variants was recorded as a likely sequencing artifact. A previous analysis found most TCR beta V segments productive roughly 87% or roughly 30% of the time.

A note on this clone: Antigen: not known.

This CDR3 has 14 amino acids. After removal of 4 bases from V and 3 bases from J, the junction contained 5 bases not matched to a gene. The germline V gene encodes CDR1 SGHNT and CDR2 YYREEE (reference sequence). With 60 Vbeta and 13 Jbeta primers, the PCR was carried out. Assay used: immunoSEQ multiplex PCR; TCRdb lists only in-frame clones, some missing. The table records 20,000 to 30,000 clones, approximately 70% of them present only once. Sequenced sample: PBMCs. The J gene is TRBJ2-5, the V gene TRBV5-4; TRBD2 aligns across 8 bases. This clonotype originated in a woman in her forties or fifties in good health and CMV-seronegative. The CDR3 nucleotides read TGTGCCAGCAGCCAAGCGGGAGTGGAAGAGACCCAGTACTTC. Translation: CASSQAGVEETQYF.